The 15 T cell receptor beta chains below were found in one sample sequenced in a study of naive and memory T cell subsets. The beta constant-region primer was an equimolar mix of two oligonucleotides covering TRBC1 and TRBC2. Nested alpha and beta constant-region primers with the SP2 primer drove four PCR rounds on ligated cDNA. TCRdb ran MiXCR on the UMI-ligation and nested PCR reads and lists one entry per CDR3 protein. The sample lists approximately 100,000 distinct CDR3 sequences, roughly 14% occurring once. The study, taken as a whole, reports: A few larger clonotypes appeared in naive repertoires, especially CD8, possibly memory cells re-expressing CD45RA.

These receptors have no identified antigens. Sequencing was carried out using naive CD8+ T cells from blood. These receptors were obtained from a human donor in good health.

The rearrangement uses TRBV27 and TRBJ1-2, with D tentatively TRBD1 (5 bases). V dropped 7 bases and J dropped 3 bases, with 18 bases sitting between them. CDR3 length equals 15 residues. Germline V CDR1 and CDR2: MNHEY, SMNVEV (reference sequence). CDR3 in DNA: TGTGCCAGCACCCTTGTTGGGGCGGGGGACTATGGCTACACCTTC. Translated, it gives CASTLVGAGDYGYTF.

Only a few counts were recorded for this clonotype. The J gene is TRBJ1-1, the V gene TRBV6-1; TRBD1 aligns across 9 bases. Losses at the gene ends were 3 bases for V and 1 base for J; bases not matched to a gene: 12. This CDR3 contains 18 residues. The germline V gene encodes CDR1 MNHNS and CDR2 SASEGT. The chain's CDR3 is CASSETPGTGIENTEAFF. The CDR3 DNA reads TGTGCCAGCAGTGAGACCCCCGGGACAGGGATAGAGAACACTGAAGCTTTCTTT.

This clonotype was counted only a few times. The chain has TRBV20-1 and TRBJ2-7, with a tentative D call TRBD1 (6 bases). This CDR3 is 14 amino acids long. The germline V gene has CDR1 DFQATT and CDR2 SNEGSKA (reference sequence). The ends were cut back, 5 bases at V and 3 bases at J, with 17 bases in the middle. DNA for the CDR3: TGCAGTGCTGCCCAGGGGACAAAGATCTACGAGCAGTACTTC. Translated: CSAAQGTKIYEQYF.

The chain combines TRBV20-1 with TRBJ2-1, with 12 nucleotides matching TRBD2. CDR3 size: 12 residues. V gave up 6 bases and J gave up 9 bases; unmatched junction bases: 3. Germline loops: CDR1 DFQATT, CDR2 SNEGSKA (reference sequence). CDR3 protein: CSARLAGVEQFF. DNA for the CDR3: TGCAGTGCCAGACTAGCGGGAGTTGAGCAGTTCTTC.

The V gene is TRBV7-9, the J gene TRBJ2-7; 16 bases match TRBD2. The CDR3 extends over 18 amino acids. The V and J ends lost 3 bases and 4 bases, in that order; junction bases with no gene match: 9. Germline CDR1 is SEHNR and CDR2 is FQNEAQ (reference sequence). CDR3 amino acids: CASSFSVGTSGRAYEQYF. CDR3 in DNA: TGTGCCAGCAGCTTCTCAGTGGGGACTAGCGGGAGGGCTTACGAGCAGTACTTC.

This clonotype was seen at least ten times. This rearrangement joins TRBV20-1 to TRBJ2-3, with 10 bases that match TRBD2. V trimming: 3 bases; J trimming: 2 bases; junction bases outside the gene matches: 11. The CDR3 totals 17 residues. Germline CDR1 is DFQATT and CDR2 is SNEGSKA (reference sequence). The CDR3 loop reads CSARGLQLAGYTDTQYF. The CDR3 DNA reads as TGCAGTGCTAGGGGACTTCAACTAGCGGGATACACAGATACGCAGTATTTT.

This clonotype appeared many times. The rearrangement joins TRBV7-9 to TRBJ2-1; perhaps TRBD1 as D (5 bases). Germline V gene data show CDR1 as SEHNR and CDR2 as FQNEAQ (reference sequence). This CDR3 contains 17 residues. V was shortened by 5 bases and J by 0 bases, with 17 bases between the two germline ends. CDR3 nucleotides: TGTGCCAGCAGCACCTCACCTCGACAGTACTCCTACAATGAGCAGTTCTTC. Translated, it gives CASSTSPRQYSYNEQFF.

Many counts were recorded for this clonotype. The DNA for the CDR3 is TGTGCCAGCAGCTTAGTACAGGGCCAAAATTCACCCCTCCACTTT. This codes for CASSLVQGQNSPLHF. The rearrangement links TRBV7-9 to TRBJ1-6; perhaps TRBD1 as D (6 bases). This CDR3 has 15 residues. Germline-derived CDR1 and CDR2 are SEHNR and FQNEAQ (reference sequence). V was trimmed by 1 base and J by 7 bases, leaving 11 bases between them. Looking up the rest from reference TRBV7-9 and TRBJ1-6 gives the full variable domain: DTGVSQNPRHKITKRGQNVTFRCDPISEHNRLYWYRQTLGQGPEFLTYFQNEAQLEKSRLLSDRFSAERPKGSFSTLEIQRTEQGDSAMYLCASSLVQGQNSPLHFGNGTRLTVT.

This clonotype has at least ten counts. DNA of the CDR3: TGTGCCAGCAGTTACTCGAACCGCGCGTATAGCGATGAGCAGTTCTTC. Protein sequence: CASSYSNRAYSDEQFF. This chain connects TRBV6-6 to TRBJ2-1, with D perhaps matching TRBD2 (5 bases). Germline V gives CDR1 MNHNY, CDR2 SVGAGI (reference sequence). Trimming shortened V by 0 bases and J by 8 bases, and 17 bases separated the two germline ends. The CDR3 runs to 16 residues.

J is TRBJ2-1 and V is TRBV7-9; TRBD2 aligns across 7 bases. Germline V gene data show CDR1 as SEHNR and CDR2 as FQNEAQ (reference sequence). Trimming at V came to 3 bases and at J to 0 bases, leaving 5 bases not matched to a gene. The CDR3 runs to 16 residues. Written as DNA, the CDR3 is TGTGCCAGCAGCTTGGGAGGGCGTAGCTCCTACAATGAGCAGTTCTTC. Its protein product is CASSLGGRSSYNEQFF. The full variable domain, its missing parts supplied by reference TRBV7-9 and TRBJ2-1, is DTGVSQNPRHKITKRGQNVTFRCDPISEHNRLYWYRQTLGQGPEFLTYFQNEAQLEKSRLLSDRFSAERPKGSFSTLEIQRTEQGDSAMYLCASSLGGRSSYNEQFFGPGTRLTVL.

This clonotype was found many times. This chain connects TRBV11-3 to TRBJ2-3; no definite D call. The length of the CDR3 is 16 residues. Trimming cost V 0 bases and J 1 base, with 11 bases left between them. Germline V gene lookup returns CDR1 SGHNT and CDR2 YENEEA. The CDR3 DNA is TGTGCCAGCAGCTTAGATTCCCCACGGGGCACAGATACGCAGTATTTT. It translates to CASSLDSPRGTDTQYF.

This clonotype was observed at least ten times. The rearrangement uses TRBV5-1 and TRBJ2-1; 10 bases fit TRBD2. The CDR3 extends over 16 amino acids. Trimming cost V 1 base and J 8 bases; bases outside gene matches: 9. Germline CDR1 and CDR2: SGHRS and YFSETQ. The CDR3 DNA is TGCGCCAGCAGCTTGTCTCTAGCGGGAGTGATTGATGAGCAGTTCTTC. Its protein product is CASSLSLAGVIDEQFF.

This clonotype was observed a few times. The chain uses TRBV30 and TRBJ2-7; D is possibly TRBD1 or TRBD2 (5 bases each). The length of the CDR3 is 14 residues. V was pared by 5 bases and J by 0 bases, with 14 bases between. Germline V gene data show CDR1 as GTSNPN and CDR2 as SVGIG (reference sequence). The CDR3 loop is CAWAGDVSSYEQYF. The CDR3 coding sequence is TGTGCCTGGGCCGGGGACGTAAGCTCCTACGAGCAGTACTTC.

This clonotype was detected only a few times. This chain uses TRBV20-1 with TRBJ1-1; D possibly corresponds to TRBD1 (6 bases). CDR3 size: 15 residues. V lost 1 base and J lost 0, with 12 bases in between. The V gene's germline CDR1 is DFQATT and CDR2 SNEGSKA (reference sequence). The CDR3 DNA follows: TGCAGTGCTAGAGTGGGGACAATCATGAACACTGAAGCTTTCTTT. This encodes CSARVGTIMNTEAFF.

The chain couples TRBV13 to TRBJ2-7, with D possibly being TRBD1 (6 bases). This CDR3 comprises 17 residues. Per the germline V gene, CDR1 is PRHDT and CDR2 is FYEKMQ (reference sequence). V lost 1 base and J lost 2, with 18 bases in between. This CDR3 reads CASSLAFDQGNPYEQYF. Here the CDR3 DNA reads TGTGCCAGCAGCTTAGCCTTTGACCAGGGGAACCCCTACGAGCAGTACTTC.